Below are 4 T cell receptor beta chains sequenced from a single sample in a study of identical twins (dated by TCRdb to the mid-2010s). The method behind the library was 5' RACE. Sequenced using an Illumina HiSeq 2000. TCRdb reworked the public reads: Q25 trimming with fastp, MiXCR clone assembly, productive beta chains retained. Identical CDR3 proteins give one entry, which carries the most common genes and DNA. A total of about 530,000 distinct CDR3 sequences appear in this sample, about a fifth of them only once. The ten largest clones represent approximately 0.49% of the sample. The same data also contributed to another study, on yellow fever vaccine responses in identical twins.

Sequenced input: CD4+ T cells sorted from blood. The origin of the receptors is a woman aged 18 to 35 in good health.

The chain has TRBV11-2 and TRBJ2-7, with D hard to call. CDR1 is SGHAT, CDR2 FQNNGV, per germline. This CDR3 comprises 14 residues. The V end lost 0 bases, the J end lost 1 base, and 7 bases lay between the germline ends. CDR3 nucleotides: TGTGCCAGCAGCTTAGATATAGTATCCTACGAGCAGTACGTC. Its protein product is CASSLDIVSYEQYV.

This chain joins TRBV7-2 and TRBJ2-5; TRBD2 matches at 12 bases. Looked up from germline, CDR1 is SGHTA and CDR2 is FQGNSA. CDR3 size: 15 residues. V dropped 4 bases and J dropped 5; count of bases not matched to a gene: 5. CDR3 DNA: TGTGCCAGCAGCTCTCTAGCGGGGGGGCCGGAGACCCAGTACTTC. Protein: CASSSLAGGPETQYF.

The genes are TRBV12-3 or TRBV12-4 and TRBJ2-7; no reliable D call. V was shortened by 1 base and J by 6 bases, with 10 bases between the two germline ends. The CDR3 contains 13 residues. This CDR3 reads CASSLGFSGEQYV. The DNA for the CDR3 is TGTGCCAGCAGTTTAGGGTTCAGTGGCGAGCAGTACGTC.

This clonotype turned up a few times. The chain links TRBV7-9 to TRBJ2-1; tentatively, D is TRBD2 (5 bases). Germline assignment: CDR1 SEHNR and CDR2 FQNEAQ (reference sequence). Trimming took off 5 bases at V and 3 bases at J, with 14 bases between the two ends. The CDR3 is 15 amino acids. The CDR3 DNA is TGTGCCAGCAGCCCCCCCGGGGATCACTACAATGAGCAGTTCTTC. Its protein is CASSPPGDHYNEQFF.